The present T cell receptor (beta chain) was sequenced within a study of blood T cell repertoires in COVID-19. Some clones are missing from TCRdb's copy, which holds only in-frame ones; the method was immunoSEQ multiplex PCR. The sample shows 300,000 to 400,000 clones, over 70% of them seen only once. With 1 base removed from V and 2 bases from J, the gap between germline ends came to 5 bases. The length of the CDR3 is 13 residues. CDR1 is LGHDT and CDR2 is YNNKEL in the germline V gene (reference sequence). The TCR originated in a woman aged 45 to 65 with COVID-19, enrolled during active disease. The chain recombines TRBV3-1 (or the pseudogene TRBV3-2) with TRBJ1-2; D is unclear. The sequencing input was peripheral blood. The CDR3 protein is CASSQGENYGYTF. The CDR3 nucleotides are TGTGCCAGCAGCCAAGGGGAGAACTATGGCTACACCTTC.